Detailed here is one T cell receptor (beta chain). Its matching antigen is unknown. This sample is part of a study of long-term antiretroviral therapy in people with HIV. Turning to the study itself: It was about a decade after the earliest samples that the 2015 immediate-ART recommendation appeared.

This CDR3 is built from 14 residues. CDR1 is LNHDA and CDR2 is SQIVND in the germline V gene (reference sequence). V was pared by 7 bases and J by 0 bases, with 12 bases between. Overall study results and limits: Across all time points, the repertoire was dominated by clones that expanded before ART.

The run of the v3.0 immunoSEQ assay was at survey level. Only in-frame clones appear in the TCRdb table, and some are missing; sequencing was by immunoSEQ multiplex PCR. The sample records tens of thousands of clones, roughly 92% being singletons. This chain links TRBV19 with TRBJ1-1; no firm D call. The TCR comes from a man aged 18 to 30 with HIV. The input for sequencing was unsorted PBMCs, taken 3.1 years after starting antiretroviral therapy. The CDR3 nucleotides are TGTGCCAGTACGTTTGGGGATGTGAACACTGAAGCTTTCTTT. This sequence encodes CASTFGDVNTEAFF.